The 26 T cell receptor beta chains reported below all come from one sample, sequenced in a study of T-cell memory formation after mild COVID-19. TCRdb recomputed calls from the 5' RACE reads with MiXCR, one row per CDR3 protein. The data show under 250,000 distinct CDR3 sequences, 8% to 11% seen once. Material: PBMCs or a T cell subset sorted from them (not recorded which). These receptors originate from a man between 18 and 35 years old who had mild COVID-19 (a few samples of this study predate the infection). Cell type and time point are not known.

The chain is built from TRBV6-2 or TRBV6-3 and TRBJ2-1; 8 positions match TRBD1. Germline assignment: CDR1 MNHEY and CDR2 SVGEGT. Losses at the gene ends were 5 bases for V and 7 bases for J; bases not matched to a gene: 16. The CDR3 is 17 amino acids. The CDR3 nucleotides are TGTGCCAGCAGTCCATACCCGACAGGGGAAGGGGCGAATGAGCAGTTCTTC. Translating gives CASSPYPTGEGANEQFF.

V and J are TRBV30 and TRBJ2-5, with D possibly being TRBD1 (5 bases). Germline V gene sequence: CDR1 GTSNPN, CDR2 SVGIG (reference sequence). V shed 4 bases and J shed 7 bases, with 16 bases lying between them. The CDR3 spans 13 residues. CDR3 in amino acids: CAWKVAGQPTQYF. The CDR3, as DNA: TGTGCCTGGAAGGTGGCAGGGCAGCCGACCCAGTACTTC.

This clonotype was seen a single time. This chain's CDR3 is CSVTGLAGPGDIQYF. The CDR3 region has the DNA TGCAGCGTTACCGGACTAGCGGGGCCAGGGGACATTCAGTACTTC. This rearrangement joins TRBV29-1 to TRBJ2-4; TRBD2 matches at 12 bases. Unmatched junction bases numbered 10, after V lost 5 bases and J lost 8 bases. This CDR3 spans 15 amino acids. Germline CDR1 SQVTM, CDR2 ANQGSEA. The whole variable domain, remainder taken from reference TRBV29-1 and TRBJ2-4, is SAVISQKPSRDICQRGTSLTIQCQVDSQVTMMFWYRQQPGQSLTLIATANQGSEATYESGFVIDKFPISRPNLTFSTLTVSNMSPEDSSIYLCSVTGLAGPGDIQYFGAGTRLSVL.

This clonotype was seen only a few times. V usage is TRBV3-1 and J usage is TRBJ2-3; TRBD1 is a possible D gene (6 bases). The CDR3 extends over 13 amino acids. Trimming took off 3 bases at V and 4 bases at J, with 8 bases between the two ends. The germline V gene encodes CDR1 LGHDT and CDR2 YNNKEL (reference sequence). The CDR3 sequence: CASSQGAADTQYF. The CDR3 bases are TGTGCCAGCAGCCAGGGGGCGGCAGATACGCAGTATTTT.

This clonotype has more than one count but fewer than ten. The chain is built from TRBV7-9 and TRBJ2-3; tentative D call: TRBD2 (6 bases). The CDR3 length is 16 residues. The ends were cut back, 5 bases at V and 5 bases at J, with 20 bases in the middle. CDR1 and CDR2 (germline): SEHNR, FQNEAQ (reference sequence). CDR3 DNA sequence: TGTGCCAGCAGCCACGGAGGGGCGTTTGAGGAAGATACGCAGTATTTT. Protein sequence: CASSHGGAFEEDTQYF. The complete variable domain, with remaining parts taken from reference TRBV7-9 and TRBJ2-3, reads DTGVSQNPRHKITKRGQNVTFRCDPISEHNRLYWYRQTLGQGPEFLTYFQNEAQLEKSRLLSDRFSAERPKGSFSTLEIQRTEQGDSAMYLCASSHGGAFEEDTQYFGPGTRLTVL.

This clonotype was seen a few times. J is TRBJ2-1 and V is TRBV10-3, with 10 bases matching TRBD2. The CDR3 consists of 14 residues. Germline CDR1 ENHRY, CDR2 SYGVKD. With 10 bases clipped from V and 6 bases from J, the junction kept 9 bases outside the gene matches. The CDR3 region has the DNA TGTGCCACCGAGGTTAGCGGGGGGTTCAATGAGCAGTTCTTC. The encoded protein is CATEVSGGFNEQFF.

The gene calls are TRBV7-3 and TRBJ1-2; 7 nucleotides agree with TRBD1. Unmatched junction bases numbered 8, after V lost 6 bases and J lost 7 bases. The CDR3 sequence is 13 residues long. Per the germline V gene, CDR1 is SGHTA and CDR2 is FQGTGA. CDR3 sequence reads: CASSPTGLGGYTF. CDR3 bases: TGTGCCAGCAGTCCGACAGGGTTGGGTGGCTACACCTTC.

The sample holds many counts of this clonotype. The V call is TRBV5-1, the J call TRBJ2-3, with 7 nucleotides matching TRBD1. Germline V gene lookup returns CDR1 SGHRS and CDR2 YFSETQ. The CDR3 consists of 14 residues. The junction had 2 bases not matched to a gene; V was cut back by 0 bases and J by 4 bases. CDR3 in DNA: TGCGCCAGCAGCTTGGACAGGGGTGCAGATACGCAGTATTTT. This translates into CASSLDRGADTQYF.

J is TRBJ2-5 and V is TRBV6-2 or TRBV6-3, with no clear D. Germline loops: CDR1 MNHEY, CDR2 SVGEGT. The V gene lost 5 bases and the J gene lost 5 bases, with 24 bases spanning the gap. The CDR3 totals 17 residues. The DNA of the CDR3 is TGTGCCAGCAGTCTCAGACTTACCCAACCCACTGGGGAGACCCAGTACTTC. It codes for CASSLRLTQPTGETQYF.

The chain links TRBV5-1 to TRBJ2-1; D remains ambiguous. CDR1 and CDR2 (germline): SGHRS, YFSETQ. The CDR3 totals 15 residues. The V end was cut by 1 base, the J end by 0 bases, with 8 bases between. The CDR3 protein is CASSLFGSSYNEQFF. In DNA, the CDR3 is TGCGCCAGCAGCTTGTTCGGTAGCTCCTACAATGAGCAGTTCTTC.

This clonotype was seen ten or more times. The chain joins TRBV11-2 to TRBJ2-1, with D possibly TRBD2 on 5 matching bases. Trimming took 5 bases from V and 6 from J, leaving 11 bases between them. Germline V gene data show CDR1 as SGHAT and CDR2 as FQNNGV. The length of the CDR3 is 13 residues. The CDR3 spells CASSEGRGNEQFF. As DNA, the CDR3 is TGTGCCAGCAGCGAAGGGAGAGGCAATGAGCAGTTCTTC.

The rearrangement links TRBV6-2 or TRBV6-3 to TRBJ1-2; D gene unclear. V was clipped by 5 bases and J by 6 bases, with 13 bases between them. CDR3 length: 13 residues. CDR1 and CDR2 from the germline V gene are MNHEY and SVGEGT. CDR3 in amino acids: CASSQFHTHGYTF. The DNA of the CDR3 is TGTGCCAGCAGTCAGTTCCATACCCATGGCTACACCTTC.

This chain links TRBV5-1 with TRBJ2-2; D perhaps matches TRBD1 (5 bases). Trimming took off 0 bases at V and 7 bases at J, with 7 bases between the two ends. CDR3 length: 13 amino acids. CDR1 is SGHRS and CDR2 is YFSETQ in the germline V gene. The CDR3 nucleotides are TGCGCCAGCAGCTTGGCCACAGGCGGGGAGCTGTTTTTT. The encoded protein is CASSLATGGELFF.

This clonotype has more than one count but fewer than ten. J is TRBJ2-3 and V is TRBV15, with D unclear. Trimming removed 0 bases from V and 0 bases from J, with 10 bases in between. Germline values: CDR1 LNHNV, CDR2 YYDKDF (reference sequence). The length of the CDR3 is 16 residues. Here the CDR3 reads CATSRDRRVSTDTQYF. For the CDR3, the DNA is TGTGCCACCAGCAGAGATAGAAGAGTAAGCACAGATACGCAGTATTTT.

This clonotype was observed a handful of times. The V call is TRBV6-5, the J call TRBJ1-2; 8 nucleotides align to TRBD1. V trimming: 5 bases; J trimming: 6 bases; junction bases outside the gene matches: 5. The CDR3 consists of 13 residues. Germline values: CDR1 MNHEY, CDR2 SVGAGI. Written as DNA, the CDR3 is TGTGCCAGCAGTCGCCAGGGGGCCGATGGCTACACCTTC. It specifies CASSRQGADGYTF.

CDR3 region: CASKAGGRETQYF. In nucleotides, the CDR3 is TGTGCCAGCAAAGCGGGGGGGCGAGAGACCCAGTACTTC. This chain uses TRBV6-2 or TRBV6-3 with TRBJ2-5; 10 bases map to TRBD2. Germline V gene data show CDR1 as MNHEY and CDR2 as SVGEGT. The CDR3 is 13 residues long. The ends lost 7 bases at V and 4 bases at J; junction bases unmatched: 3.

V gene TRBV6-6 combines with J gene TRBJ2-7; 7 nucleotides line up with TRBD1. V dropped 6 bases and J dropped 6; count of bases not matched to a gene: 8. CDR1 is MNHNY and CDR2 is SVGAGI in the germline V gene (reference sequence). This CDR3 has 13 residues. Here the CDR3 DNA reads TGTGCCAGCAGATACACAGGGGCTGGCGAGCAGTACGTC. This sequence encodes CASRYTGAGEQYV.

A few counts support this clonotype. V usage is TRBV5-4 and J usage is TRBJ2-3, with D tentatively TRBD1 (5 bases). The germline gives CDR1 SGHNT, CDR2 YYREEE (reference sequence). Deletions cut 0 bases from V and 13 bases from J, with 12 bases between. CDR3 length: 12 residues. CDR3 coding DNA: TGTGCCAGCAGCTTGGTCCAGGGTGGGGAGTATTTT. It is translated as CASSLVQGGEYF. Using reference TRBV5-4 and TRBJ2-3 for the parts outside the CDR3, the full variable domain is ETGVTQSPTHLIKTRGQQVTLRCSSQSGHNTVSWYQQALGQGPQFIFQYYREEENGRGNFPPRFSGLQFPNYSSELNVNALELDDSALYLCASSLVQGGEYFGPGTRLTVL.

This clonotype was picked up a small number of times. J is TRBJ2-2 and V is TRBV19, with no clear D. The V and J ends lost 7 bases and 4 bases respectively, with 16 bases between them. The CDR3 is 15 residues long. The germline V gene encodes CDR1 LNHDA and CDR2 SQIVND (reference sequence). The CDR3 region has the DNA TGTGCCAGTACCCACGACATTGGCGGCACCGGGGAGCTGTTTTTT. As protein: CASTHDIGGTGELFF.

This sequence joins TRBV5-1 and TRBJ2-1, with D possibly matching TRBD2 (5 bases). Trimming removed 0 bases from V and 7 bases from J, with 17 bases in between. Looked up from germline, CDR1 is SGHRS and CDR2 is YFSETQ. This CDR3 is 16 amino acids long. In nucleotides, the CDR3 is TGCGCCAGCAGCTTGGCCATCGGGGTCTCGGGGAATGAGCAGTTCTTC. It yields the protein CASSLAIGVSGNEQFF. The full variable domain, its missing parts supplied by reference TRBV5-1 and TRBJ2-1, is KAGVTQTPRYLIKTRGQQVTLSCSPISGHRSVSWYQQTPGQGLQFLFEYFSETQRNKGNFPGRFSGRQFSNSRSEMNVSTLELGDSALYLCASSLAIGVSGNEQFFGPGTRLTVL.

This chain links TRBV5-1 with TRBJ1-4; no definite D call. The CDR3 loop spans 13 amino acids. V was clipped by 3 bases and J by 3 bases, with 6 bases between them. Germline assignment: CDR1 SGHRS and CDR2 YFSETQ. The CDR3 nucleotides are TGCGCCAGCAGCTACGCGGCTAATGAAAAACTGTTTTTT. This codes for CASSYAANEKLFF.

This clonotype was detected a few times. The rearrangement links TRBV7-9 to TRBJ1-5; D not resolved. CDR1 and CDR2 from the germline V gene are SEHNR and FQNEAQ (reference sequence). The CDR3 covers 14 residues. V gave up 5 bases and J gave up 1 base, with 9 bases separating them. The CDR3 sequence: CASSTSTSNQPQHF. CDR3 bases: TGTGCCAGCAGCACCAGCACGAGCAATCAGCCCCAGCATTTT.

J is TRBJ2-5 and V is TRBV18, with 11 bases identical to TRBD2. The CDR3 is 17 amino acids. Losses at the gene ends were 4 bases for V and 5 bases for J; bases not matched to a gene: 12. Germline lookup yields CDR1 KGHSH and CDR2 LQKENI. The CDR3 DNA reads as TGTGCCAGCTCACAACCGGGACTAGCGGATCGCGGGGAGACCCAGTACTTC. It specifies CASSQPGLADRGETQYF. Based on the CDR3 plus reference TRBV18 and TRBJ2-5, the full variable domain is NAGVMQNPRHLVRRRGQEARLRCSPMKGHSHVYWYRQLPEEGLKFMVYLQKENIIDESGMPKERFSAEFPKEGPSILRIQQVVRGDSAAYFCASSQPGLADRGETQYFGPGTRLLVL.

This clonotype appeared a few times. The chain has TRBV7-9 and TRBJ1-6; tentatively, D is TRBD1 (6 bases). The CDR3 length is 13 residues. Trimming pared 5 bases from V and 8 bases from J, leaving 10 bases between. The germline V gene has CDR1 SEHNR and CDR2 FQNEAQ (reference sequence). The CDR3 spells CASSAQGDSPLHF. CDR3 DNA: TGTGCCAGCAGCGCACAGGGAGATTCACCCCTCCACTTT.

This clonotype turned up a few times. The chain is built from TRBV10-3 and TRBJ2-3, with D uncertain. CDR1 is ENHRY and CDR2 is SYGVKD in the germline V gene. The CDR3 loop spans 15 amino acids. The ends were cut back, 2 bases at V and 1 base at J, with 10 bases in the middle. CDR3: CAISETLGRTDTQYF. The CDR3 DNA is TGTGCCATCAGTGAGACCCTTGGACGCACAGATACGCAGTATTTT.

This clonotype was counted between two and nine times. V is TRBV20-1 and J is TRBJ1-3; D gene uncertain. Trimming took 4 bases from V and 0 from J, leaving 4 bases between them. The CDR3 contains 12 residues. Germline V gene lookup returns CDR1 DFQATT and CDR2 SNEGSKA (reference sequence). DNA for the CDR3: TGCAGTGCTACCCACTCTGGAAACACCATATATTTT. Encoded protein: CSATHSGNTIYF.